This entry features one T cell receptor (beta chain) sequence. Its antigen is still unknown. Base qualities were left out, and no much larger clone turns up one base away. CDR1 SNHLY and CDR2 FYNNEI were looked up in the germline V gene. V is shortened by 7 bases, J by 8 bases, and the region joining them spans 12 bases. Counted from cysteine to phenylalanine, this CDR3 has 13 amino acids. CDR3 DNA is the only sequence kept; it has 39 bases, read in frame from the first base. This sample stems from a study of T cell responses to AZD1222 COVID-19 vaccine listed by TCRdb under 2021. For context, the study as a whole: AZD1222 recipients given second doses at about 4 weeks or at about 12 weeks were pooled, since spike-specific TCR depth and breadth were not found to differ between the two schedules. A total of 233 trial participants underwent TCR sequencing, of whom roughly 210 had received two doses of AZD1222 and roughly 26 had received two doses of the MenACWY control vaccine. Trial participants were enrolled into age subgroups of 18-55, 56-69 and 70-plus years, which contained roughly 140, 27 and 60 TCR-sequenced participants, respectively. The paper's findings and limits, for the study overall: Epitopes outside the regions mutated in the B.1.351 and B.1.1.7 variants were reportedly recognized by nearly half of the unique spike-specific TCRs. Participants were mostly white British and included more females than males, and it was suggested by the authors that clonal diversity may have been underestimated. Because no samples from the day 14 peak response were available, repertoires could be characterized only after the peak T cell response. Only 5 to 7 AZD1222 recipients were SARS-CoV-2 seropositive at baseline, limiting conclusions about previously exposed vaccinees. In the small 56-69-year group, the increase in depth fell short of significance, most likely because of low power. CD4 TCRs associated with the vaccine covered the entire spike protein, and the dominant responses were in regions 160-218 and 743-854. A significant rise in spike-specific TCR breadth and depth was observed after two AZD1222 doses relative to day 0 and relative to MenACWY recipients.

The sample's time point label, in plain terms: baseline before first vaccination. Samples from vaccinated people were obtained from the UK trials COV001 and COV002, which included a single-blind randomized controlled phase 2/3 trial of AZD1222 (ChAdOx1 nCoV-19) in healthy adults. Trial participant PBMC samples were collected at day 0 and day 28 after the second dose for TCRbeta chain sequencing. The CDR3 regions of human TCRbeta chains were subjected to immunosequencing. Under the source paper's analysis protocol: TCRs in the repertoires were compared against a reference library of SARS-CoV-2-specific TCRs that had been generated with the MIRA antigen-specificity platform. Breadth meant the fraction of unique TCRs that were SARS-CoV-2-associated, whereas depth meant the fraction of total T cells that were SARS-CoV-2-associated. Using the MIRA data, every spike-specific TCR was mapped to the spike region that the TCR reacted to and assigned to either a CD4 or a CD8 class. Log10-transformed breadth and depth values were compared by one-way ANOVA with Sidak's multiple comparisons tests. Sourced from immuneACCESS, this table was stored by TCRdb with only in-frame sequences that have V and J called. A share of the clones is absent; for the studies checked, an unresolved V gene accounts for under half, and the remainder has no known explanation. The DNA was the basis for D and trimming; V, J and clone size are from that table. For this sample the table gives about 200,000 clones, of which 92% were detected only once. The ten largest make up 1% to 1.5% of the sample.

The material sequenced was peripheral blood, taken on day 0 of AZD1222 vaccination. The receptor comes from an adult in good health. Rearrangement joined TRBV2 to TRBJ1-6; D gene: possibly TRBD1, on 5 matching bases. The DNA is TGTGCCAGCATGGGGCAGGGATATTCACCCCTCCACTTT. Translated, it gives CASMGQGYSPLHF.